A single TCR beta chain is shown here with its context. Its matching antigen is unknown. These data originate in a study of cytomegalovirus exposure and HLA in healthy donors. Study observations and caveats: Of the V segments, some could not be distinguished, including TRBV6-2 and TRBV6-3, and were excluded. When analyzed later, a missense DCLRE1C variant was found to be linked to TCR beta V- and J-gene trimming. The classifier was said to identify cytomegalovirus status with high specificity and sensitivity. The listing of roughly 160 TCR beta chains classed them as cytomegalovirus-associated.

PCR primers comprised 60 Vbeta and 13 Jbeta primers. Assay used: immunoSEQ multiplex PCR; TCRdb lists only in-frame clones, some missing. This sample has over 100,000 clones, with over 65% found just once. V dropped 5 bases and J dropped 7 bases, with 15 bases sitting between them. Germline loops: CDR1 SEHNR, CDR2 FQNEAQ (reference sequence). The CDR3 is made up of 13 amino acids. V is TRBV7-9 and J is TRBJ2-7; D not certain. The receptor's source is a female donor in good health and CMV-seropositive. Sequenced input: PBMCs. Here the CDR3 DNA reads TGTGCCAGCAGCAACCACGGTCGCGTGGAGCAGTACTTC. Amino acid sequence: CASSNHGRVEQYF. The full variable domain, its missing parts supplied by reference TRBV7-9 and TRBJ2-7, is DTGVSQNPRHKITKRGQNVTFRCDPISEHNRLYWYRQTLGQGPEFLTYFQNEAQLEKSRLLSDRFSAERPKGSFSTLEIQRTEQGDSAMYLCASSNHGRVEQYFGPGTRLTVT.